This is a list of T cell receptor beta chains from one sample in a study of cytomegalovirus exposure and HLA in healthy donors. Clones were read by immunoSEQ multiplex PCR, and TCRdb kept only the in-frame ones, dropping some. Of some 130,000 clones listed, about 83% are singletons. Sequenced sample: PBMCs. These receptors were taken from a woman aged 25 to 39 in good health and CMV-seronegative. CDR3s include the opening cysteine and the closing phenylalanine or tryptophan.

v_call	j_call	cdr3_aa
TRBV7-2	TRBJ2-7	CASSPGVAGEQYF
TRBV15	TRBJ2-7	CATSRTRDRGYEQYF
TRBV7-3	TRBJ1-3	CASSLTAGPGNTIYF
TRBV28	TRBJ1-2	CASSLGGFGYTF
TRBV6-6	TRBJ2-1	CASSYEGRNEQFF
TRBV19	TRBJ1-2	CASSMGTGDYGYTF
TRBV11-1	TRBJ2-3	CASSLGATSGVGDTQYF
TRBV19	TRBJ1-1	CASGFDRLGSTEAFF
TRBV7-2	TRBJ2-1	CASSFGSEQFF
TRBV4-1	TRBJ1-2	CASSQDRDYGYTF
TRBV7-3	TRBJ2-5	CASSKTTGVWETQYF
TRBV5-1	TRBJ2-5	CASSPGGWQAGRWTQYF
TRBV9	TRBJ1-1	CASSAEEGWTEAFF
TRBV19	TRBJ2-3	CASSPRGGRTDTQYF
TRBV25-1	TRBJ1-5	CASSPSTTGSNQPQHF
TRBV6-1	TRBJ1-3	CASSLTGRSGNTIYF
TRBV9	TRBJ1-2	CASSVGLAGSLYGYTF
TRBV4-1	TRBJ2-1	CASSGAGGHNEQFF
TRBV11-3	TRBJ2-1	CASSPRATKGDEQFF
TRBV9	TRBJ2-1	CASSVGGQGASEQFF
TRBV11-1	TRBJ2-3	CASSLAAGTRTDTQYF
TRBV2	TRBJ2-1	CASSTTSSSGEQFF
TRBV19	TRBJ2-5	CASSPTPDNIPETQYF
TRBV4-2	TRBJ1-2	CASSQDSGGRNYGYTF
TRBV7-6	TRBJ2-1	CASSKLRCEQFF
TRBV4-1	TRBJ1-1	CASSQDAGTGVGTEAFF
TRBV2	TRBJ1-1	CASSVKGAGAFF
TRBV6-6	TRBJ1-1	CASIPKSGKDTEAFF
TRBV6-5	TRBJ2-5	CASSGPSGGETQYF
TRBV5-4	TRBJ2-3	CASSFFPDTDTQYF
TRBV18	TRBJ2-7	CASSPARGSSYEQYF
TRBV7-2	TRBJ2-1	CASRIGQEQFF
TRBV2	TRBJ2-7	CASRGRSYEQYF
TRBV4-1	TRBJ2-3	CASSLGTGGTDTQYF
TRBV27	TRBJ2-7	CASSLRTSGSYEQYF
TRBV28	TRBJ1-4	CASSPTRGRGNEKLFF
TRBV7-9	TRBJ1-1	CASSLVWDRGVSVNTEAFF
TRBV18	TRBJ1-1	CASSPRMTDTEAFF
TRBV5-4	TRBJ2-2	CASSLAGGMNTGELFF
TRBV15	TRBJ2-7	CATSRDRGSEQYF
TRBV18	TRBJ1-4	CASSLRVSGVEKLFF
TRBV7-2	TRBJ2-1	CASSLATGDEQFF
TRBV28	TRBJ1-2	CASSLPPVTVYTF
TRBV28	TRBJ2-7	CASSLPGAGGSYEQYF
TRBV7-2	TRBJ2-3	CASSLARLAGTDTQYF
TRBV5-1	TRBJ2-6	CASKGGDRPSSGANVLTF
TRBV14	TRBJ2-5	CASSQDVGYQETQYF
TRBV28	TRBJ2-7	CASSWTDSYEQYF